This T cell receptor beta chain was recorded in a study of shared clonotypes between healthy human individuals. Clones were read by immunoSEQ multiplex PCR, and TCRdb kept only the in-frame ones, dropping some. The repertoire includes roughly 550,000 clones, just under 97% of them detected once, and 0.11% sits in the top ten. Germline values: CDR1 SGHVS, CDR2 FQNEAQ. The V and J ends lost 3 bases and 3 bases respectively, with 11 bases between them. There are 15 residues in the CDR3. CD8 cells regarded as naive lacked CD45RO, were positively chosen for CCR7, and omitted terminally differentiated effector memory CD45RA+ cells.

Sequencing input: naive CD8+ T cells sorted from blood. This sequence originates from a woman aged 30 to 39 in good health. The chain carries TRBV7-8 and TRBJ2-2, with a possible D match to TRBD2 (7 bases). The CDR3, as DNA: TGTGCCAGCAGCTTGGGGGGGCGATACACCGGGGAGCTGTTTTTT. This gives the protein CASSLGGRYTGELFF.